This T cell receptor beta chain is drawn from a study of T cells in Graves' hyperthyroidism and ophthalmopathy. Germline loops: CDR1 MGHRA, CDR2 YSYEKL. With V trimmed by 4 bases and J by 10 bases, 18 bases remained unmatched. There are 17 residues in the CDR3. There were TCR beta CDR3 regions amplified from RNA transcripts. The study used the HTBI primer set for a first-round RT-PCR of the TCR CDR3. TCRdb reprocessed the multiplex PCR reads with MiXCR, giving one entry per CDR3 protein. This table holds about 580,000 distinct CDR3 sequences, 46% found once. On this clonotype itself: Its antigen is unidentified.

Study conclusions and caveats: The majority of expanded thyroid clonotypes above 0.001 also appeared in blood. A model of 13 V-J pairs discriminated ophthalmopathy from stable hyperthyroidism.

Graves' hyperthyroidism is called stable when ophthalmopathy does not progress within 18 months. Hyperthyroidism, newly diagnosed and lasting under 2 months, affected patients aged 18 to 65. The specimen was peripheral blood or thyroid tissue (not recorded which). This clonotype was obtained from a woman aged 18-35 years with Graves' hyperthyroidism. This sequence joins TRBV4-1 and TRBJ1-5; 8 bases align to TRBD1. The CDR3 DNA reads as TGCGCCAGCAGCCGCCCGACAGGGGCCCCTCGAGTGCGACCCCAGCATTTT. Protein sequence: CASSRPTGAPRVRPQHF.